Below, 11 T cell receptor beta chains from the same sample are listed, as sequenced in a study of follicular helper T cells after annual influenza vaccination. Regarding time point: 2014-2015 season, 7 days after vaccination. The protocol was immunoSEQ multiplex PCR, while the TCRdb copy is restricted to in-frame clones and leaves out a portion. The sample includes nearly 10,000 clones, approximately 83% of them seen just once. The sequenced sample was CXCR5- memory CD4+ T cells sorted from blood, obtained 7 days after influenza vaccination. The source is an adult who received the influenza vaccine.

This clone occurred once. The chain recombines TRBV6-6 with TRBJ2-5, with D possibly being TRBD1 (6 bases). Germline V gene sequence: CDR1 MNHNY, CDR2 SVGAGI (reference sequence). The CDR3 covers 15 residues. The germline V and J ends were trimmed by 8 bases and 2 bases, with 18 bases remaining between them. Here the CDR3 DNA reads TGTGCCAGCGGGGGCGTCGGGGACCTACAAGAGACCCAGTACTTC. Translated: CASGGVGDLQETQYF.

CDR3 in amino acids: CASSFGPGMTEAFF. DNA of the CDR3: TGTGCCAGCAGCTTCGGTCCAGGGATGACTGAAGCTTTCTTT. The chain has TRBV7-9 and TRBJ1-1, with D tentatively TRBD1 (5 bases). V was pared by 3 bases and J by 5 bases, with 13 bases between. Germline V gives CDR1 SEHNR, CDR2 FQNEAQ (reference sequence). This CDR3 has 14 amino acids.

Only one count was recorded for this clone. This chain joins TRBV6-5 and TRBJ1-5, with D possibly being TRBD1 (6 bases). This CDR3 has 12 amino acids. V was trimmed by 8 bases and J by 5 bases, leaving 10 bases between them. Germline-derived CDR1 and CDR2 are MNHEY and SVGAGI. The CDR3 DNA sequence: TGTGCCAGCCGACAGGTGGATCAGCCCCAGCATTTT. Amino acid sequence: CASRQVDQPQHF.

The chain carries TRBV11-1 and TRBJ1-6, with TRBD1 matching 7 bases. This CDR3 is built from 13 residues. The junction had 5 bases not matched to a gene; V was cut back by 5 bases and J by 10 bases. Germline lookup yields CDR1 SGHAT and CDR2 FQDESV (reference sequence). The chain's CDR3 is CASSRQGKSPLHF. The CDR3 DNA sequence: TGTGCCAGCAGCCGACAGGGTAAATCACCCCTCCACTTT.

This chain links TRBV11-2 with TRBJ2-1; perhaps TRBD2 as D (6 bases). The ends were cut back, 6 bases at V and 1 base at J, with 16 bases in the middle. Germline V CDR1 and CDR2: SGHAT, FQNNGV. This CDR3 is 16 amino acids long. The CDR3 DNA reads as TGTGCCAGCAGATTCGCGGGACTCAATTCCTACAATGAGCAGTTCTTC. Amino acids: CASRFAGLNSYNEQFF.

This clone is a singleton in its sample. The chain joins TRBV15 to TRBJ2-4; no clear D. Per the germline V gene, CDR1 is LNHNV and CDR2 is YYDKDF (reference sequence). V was trimmed by 5 bases and J by 0 bases, leaving 8 bases between them. The CDR3 runs 14 residues. CDR3 amino acids: CATSVILAKNIQYF. The CDR3 DNA reads as TGTGCCACCAGCGTGATCCTAGCCAAAAACATTCAGTACTTC.

This chain connects TRBV9 to TRBJ1-3; D unclear. V lost 0 bases and J 2 bases, leaving 3 bases between the germline ends. There are 13 residues in the CDR3. CDR1 is SGDLS and CDR2 is YYNGEE in the germline V gene. This CDR3 is CASSVGTGNTIYF. The CDR3 region has the DNA TGTGCCAGCAGCGTAGGGACTGGAAACACCATATATTTT.

The rearrangement links TRBV7-8 to TRBJ2-7; TRBD1 agrees at 8 bases. Germline CDR1 SGHVS, CDR2 FQNEAQ. The V gene end was trimmed by 3 bases and the J gene end by 0 bases; junction bases not matched to a gene: 10. The CDR3 spans 17 residues. The CDR3 DNA follows: TGTGCCAGCAGCTTCTCGACAGGGGTTTTTAGCTCCTACGAGCAGTACTTC. Encoded protein: CASSFSTGVFSSYEQYF.

V gene TRBV14 combines with J gene TRBJ2-4, with 8 nucleotides matching TRBD2. Germline CDR1 and CDR2: SGHDN and FVKESK. Losses at the gene ends were 0 bases for V and 5 bases for J; bases not matched to a gene: 6. CDR3 length equals 16 residues. CDR3 DNA sequence: TGTGCCAGCAGCCAAGATCGGCGGGGGGCGGAAAACATTCAGTACTTC. Residues: CASSQDRRGAENIQYF.

This clone came up a few times. The rearrangement joins TRBV19 to TRBJ2-7; possible D gene TRBD2, 6 bases. The CDR3 is 14 amino acids. Germline CDR1 and CDR2: LNHDA and SQIVND (reference sequence). V was clipped by 6 bases and J by 4 bases, with 16 bases between them. The CDR3 coding sequence is TGTGCCAGTAGCCGGACGGGGGTTGGGTACGAGCAGTACTTC. This codes for CASSRTGVGYEQYF. Supplemented by reference TRBV19 and TRBJ2-7, the full variable domain reads DGGITQSPKYLFRKEGQNVTLSCEQNLNHDAMYWYRQDPGQGLRLIYYSQIVNDFQKGDIAEGYSVSREKKESFPLTVTSAQKNPTAFYLCASSRTGVGYEQYFGPGTRLTVT.

J is TRBJ1-1 and V is TRBV11-2, with a weak D call TRBD1 (5 bases). This CDR3 has 16 amino acids. V lost 4 bases and J lost 5, with 20 bases in between. Germline CDR1 SGHAT, CDR2 FQNNGV. The CDR3 protein is CASSSRAGWSITEAFF. As DNA, the CDR3 is TGTGCCAGCAGCTCCCGTGCAGGGTGGTCGATTACTGAAGCTTTCTTT.